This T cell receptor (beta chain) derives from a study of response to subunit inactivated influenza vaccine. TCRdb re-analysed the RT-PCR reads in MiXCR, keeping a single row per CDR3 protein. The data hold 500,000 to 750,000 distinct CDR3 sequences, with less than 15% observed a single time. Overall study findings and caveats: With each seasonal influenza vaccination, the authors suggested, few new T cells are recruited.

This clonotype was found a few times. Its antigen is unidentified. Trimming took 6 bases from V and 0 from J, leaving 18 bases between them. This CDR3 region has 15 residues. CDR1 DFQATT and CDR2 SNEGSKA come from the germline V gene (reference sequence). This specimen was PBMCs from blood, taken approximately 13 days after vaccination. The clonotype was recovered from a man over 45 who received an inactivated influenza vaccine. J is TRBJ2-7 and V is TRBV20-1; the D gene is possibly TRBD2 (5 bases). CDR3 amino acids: CSASPPAGASYEQYF. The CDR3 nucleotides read TGCAGTGCCTCCCCCCCGGCGGGTGCCTCCTACGAGCAGTACTTC.